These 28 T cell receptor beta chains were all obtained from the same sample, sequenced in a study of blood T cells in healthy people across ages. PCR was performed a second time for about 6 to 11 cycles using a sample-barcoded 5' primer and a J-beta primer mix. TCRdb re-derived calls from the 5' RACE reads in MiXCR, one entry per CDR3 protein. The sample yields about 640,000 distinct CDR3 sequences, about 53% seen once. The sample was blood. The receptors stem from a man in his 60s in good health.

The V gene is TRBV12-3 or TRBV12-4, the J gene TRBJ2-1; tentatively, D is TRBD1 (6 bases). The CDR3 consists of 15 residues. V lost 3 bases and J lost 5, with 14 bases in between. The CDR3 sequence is CASSLGAFMDNEQFF. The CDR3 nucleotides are TGTGCCAGCAGTTTGGGGGCCTTTATGGACAATGAGCAGTTCTTC.

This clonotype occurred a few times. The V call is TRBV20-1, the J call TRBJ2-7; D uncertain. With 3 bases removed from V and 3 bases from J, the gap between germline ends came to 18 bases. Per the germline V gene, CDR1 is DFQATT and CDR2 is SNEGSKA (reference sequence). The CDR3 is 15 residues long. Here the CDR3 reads CSASLSAGRRYEQYF. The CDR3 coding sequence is TGCAGTGCTAGTCTTTCGGCAGGCCGCCGCTACGAGCAGTACTTC.

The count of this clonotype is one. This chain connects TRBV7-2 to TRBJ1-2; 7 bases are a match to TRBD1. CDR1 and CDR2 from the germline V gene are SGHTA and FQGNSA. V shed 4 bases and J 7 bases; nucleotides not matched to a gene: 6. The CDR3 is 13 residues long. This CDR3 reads CASSSSGGFGYTF. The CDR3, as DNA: TGTGCCAGCAGCTCCTCAGGGGGGTTTGGCTACACCTTC.

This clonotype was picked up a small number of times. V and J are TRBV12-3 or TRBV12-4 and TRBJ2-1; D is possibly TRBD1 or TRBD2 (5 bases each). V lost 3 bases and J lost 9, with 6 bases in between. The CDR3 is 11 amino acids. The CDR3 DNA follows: TGTGCCAGCAGTTTTGGGGGTGAGCAGTTCTTC. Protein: CASSFGGEQFF.

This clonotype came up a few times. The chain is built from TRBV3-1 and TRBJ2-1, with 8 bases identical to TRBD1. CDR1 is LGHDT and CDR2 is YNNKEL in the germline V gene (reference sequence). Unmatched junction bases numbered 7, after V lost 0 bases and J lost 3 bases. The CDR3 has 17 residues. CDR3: CASSQDGLDRDYNEQFF. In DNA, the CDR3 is TGTGCCAGCAGCCAAGATGGTCTGGACAGGGACTACAATGAGCAGTTCTTC.

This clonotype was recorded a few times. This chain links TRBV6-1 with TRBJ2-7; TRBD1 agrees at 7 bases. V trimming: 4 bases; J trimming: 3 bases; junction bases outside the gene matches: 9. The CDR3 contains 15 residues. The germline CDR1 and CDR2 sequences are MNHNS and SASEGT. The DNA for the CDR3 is TGTGCCAGCAGTGCCATCGACAGGGCCTTCTACGAGCAGTACTTC. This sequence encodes CASSAIDRAFYEQYF.

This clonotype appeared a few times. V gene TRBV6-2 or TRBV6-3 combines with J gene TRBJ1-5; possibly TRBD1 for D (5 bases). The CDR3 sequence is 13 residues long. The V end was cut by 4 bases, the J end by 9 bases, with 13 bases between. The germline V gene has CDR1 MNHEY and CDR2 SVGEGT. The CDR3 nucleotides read TGTGCCAGCAGTTTGACAGACCGACTGCCCCAGCATTTT. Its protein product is CASSLTDRLPQHF.

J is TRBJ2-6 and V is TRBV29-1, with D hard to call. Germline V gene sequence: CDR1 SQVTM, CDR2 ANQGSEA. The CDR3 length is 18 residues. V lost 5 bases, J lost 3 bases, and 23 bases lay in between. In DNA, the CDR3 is TGCAGCGTTATGGGGTCAACCAGCCGTGGTATTGGGGCCAACGTCCTGACTTTC. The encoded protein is CSVMGSTSRGIGANVLTF.

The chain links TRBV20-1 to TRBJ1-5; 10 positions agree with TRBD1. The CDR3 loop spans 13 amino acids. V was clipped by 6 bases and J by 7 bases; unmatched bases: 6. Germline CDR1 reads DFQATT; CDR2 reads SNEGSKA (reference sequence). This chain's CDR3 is CSARDRGLQPQHF. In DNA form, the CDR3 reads TGCAGTGCCCGGGACAGGGGTTTACAGCCCCAGCATTTT.

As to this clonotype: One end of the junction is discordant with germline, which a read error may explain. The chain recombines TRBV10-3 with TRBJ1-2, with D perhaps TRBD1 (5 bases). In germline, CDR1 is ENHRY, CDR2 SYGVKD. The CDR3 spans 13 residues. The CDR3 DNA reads TGTGCCAACAGTGACGACCAGGGCCATGGCTACACCTTC. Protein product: CANSDDQGHGYTF.

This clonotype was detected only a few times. The CDR3 region has the DNA TGTGCCAGCAGCCAAGTACGGGCCCGGGGGGGCTACAATGAGCAGTTCTTC. It translates to CASSQVRARGGYNEQFF. The chain combines TRBV3-1 with TRBJ2-1; 8 bases align to TRBD2. CDR3 length: 17 amino acids. Germline V gene sequence: CDR1 LGHDT, CDR2 YNNKEL (reference sequence). The V gene end was trimmed by 1 base and the J gene end by 3 bases; junction bases not matched to a gene: 8.

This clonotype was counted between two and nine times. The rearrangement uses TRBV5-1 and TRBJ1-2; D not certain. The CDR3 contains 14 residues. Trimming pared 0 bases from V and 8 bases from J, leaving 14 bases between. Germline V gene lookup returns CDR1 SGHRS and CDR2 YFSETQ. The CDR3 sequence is CASSLAHDGGGYTF. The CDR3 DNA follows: TGCGCCAGCAGCTTGGCCCATGACGGTGGGGGCTACACCTTC.

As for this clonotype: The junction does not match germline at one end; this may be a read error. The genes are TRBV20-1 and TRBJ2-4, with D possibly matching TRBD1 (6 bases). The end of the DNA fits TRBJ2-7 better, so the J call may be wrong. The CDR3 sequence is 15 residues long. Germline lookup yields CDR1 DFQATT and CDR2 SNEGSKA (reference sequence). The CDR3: CSARDPGTPFYEQYF. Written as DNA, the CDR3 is TGTAGTGCTAGAGACCCCGGGACACCTTTCTACGAGCAGTACTTC.

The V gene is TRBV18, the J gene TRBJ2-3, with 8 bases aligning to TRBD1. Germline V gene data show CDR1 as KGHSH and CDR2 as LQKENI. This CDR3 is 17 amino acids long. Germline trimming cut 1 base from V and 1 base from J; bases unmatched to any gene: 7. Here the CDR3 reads CASSPRQGAMGTDTQYF. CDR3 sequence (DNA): TGTGCCAGCTCACCACGTCAGGGGGCGATGGGCACAGATACGCAGTATTTT.

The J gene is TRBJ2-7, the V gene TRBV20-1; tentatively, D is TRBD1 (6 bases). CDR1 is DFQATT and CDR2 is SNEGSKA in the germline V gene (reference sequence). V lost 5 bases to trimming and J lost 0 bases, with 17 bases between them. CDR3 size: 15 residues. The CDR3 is CSAWPGVGSSYEQYF. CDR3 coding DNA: TGCAGTGCTTGGCCAGGGGTCGGAAGCTCCTACGAGCAGTACTTC.

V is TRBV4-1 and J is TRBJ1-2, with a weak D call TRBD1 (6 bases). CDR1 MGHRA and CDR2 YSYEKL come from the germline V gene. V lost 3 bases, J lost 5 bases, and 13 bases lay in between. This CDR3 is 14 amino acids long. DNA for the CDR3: TGCGCCAGCAGCCAGAAGACAGGTATTTATGGCTACACCTTC. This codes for CASSQKTGIYGYTF.

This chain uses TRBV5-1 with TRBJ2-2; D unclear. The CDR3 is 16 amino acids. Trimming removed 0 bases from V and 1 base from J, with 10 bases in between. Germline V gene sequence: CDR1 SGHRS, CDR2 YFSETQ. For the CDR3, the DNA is TGCGCCAGCAGCTTGGCCAGGATCCTGAACACCGGGGAGCTGTTTTTT. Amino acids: CASSLARILNTGELFF.

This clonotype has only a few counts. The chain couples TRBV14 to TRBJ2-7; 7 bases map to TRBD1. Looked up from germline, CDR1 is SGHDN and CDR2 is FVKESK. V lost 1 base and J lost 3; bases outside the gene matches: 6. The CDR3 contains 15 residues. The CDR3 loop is CASSQVPGGSYEQYF. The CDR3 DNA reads TGTGCCAGCAGCCAAGTGCCAGGGGGTAGCTACGAGCAGTACTTC.

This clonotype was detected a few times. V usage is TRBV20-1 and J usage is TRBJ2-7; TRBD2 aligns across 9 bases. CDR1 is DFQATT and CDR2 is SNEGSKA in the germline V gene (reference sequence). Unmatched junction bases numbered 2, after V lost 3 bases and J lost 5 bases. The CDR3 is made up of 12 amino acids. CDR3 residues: CSASLAGNEQYF. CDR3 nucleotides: TGCAGTGCTAGCCTAGCGGGAAACGAGCAGTACTTC.

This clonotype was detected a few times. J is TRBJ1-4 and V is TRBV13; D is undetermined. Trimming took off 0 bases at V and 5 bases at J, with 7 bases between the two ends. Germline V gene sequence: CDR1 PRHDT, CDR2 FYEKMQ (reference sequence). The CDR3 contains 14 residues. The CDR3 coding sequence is TGTGCCAGCAGCTTAGGTGCCGGGAATGAAAAACTGTTTTTT. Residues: CASSLGAGNEKLFF.

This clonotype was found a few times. The CDR3 bases are TGTGCCAGCAGTGTCGGGCTAGCGCCTGAGACCCAGTACTTC. It translates to CASSVGLAPETQYF. V is TRBV2 and J is TRBJ2-7, with a weak D call TRBD2 (6 bases). With the DNA end fitting TRBJ2-5 better, the J assignment may be wrong. In germline, CDR1 is SNHLY, CDR2 FYNNEI. CDR3 length: 14 residues.

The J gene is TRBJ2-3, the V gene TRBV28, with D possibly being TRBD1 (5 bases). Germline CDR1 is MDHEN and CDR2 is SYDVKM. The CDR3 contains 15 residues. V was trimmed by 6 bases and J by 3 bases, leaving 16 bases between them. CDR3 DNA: TGTGCCAGCAGCCTAGGGGTCACATGGACAGATACGCAGTATTTT. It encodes CASSLGVTWTDTQYF.

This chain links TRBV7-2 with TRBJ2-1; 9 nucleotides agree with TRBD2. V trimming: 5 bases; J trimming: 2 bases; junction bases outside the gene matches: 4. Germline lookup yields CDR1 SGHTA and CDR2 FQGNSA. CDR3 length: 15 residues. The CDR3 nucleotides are TGTGCCAGCAGCCCCAGCGGGGGGACCTACAATGAGCAGTTCTTC. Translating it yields CASSPSGGTYNEQFF.

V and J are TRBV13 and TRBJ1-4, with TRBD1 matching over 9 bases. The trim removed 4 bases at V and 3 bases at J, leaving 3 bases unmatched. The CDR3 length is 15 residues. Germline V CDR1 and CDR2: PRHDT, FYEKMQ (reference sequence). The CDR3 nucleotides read TGTGCCAGCAGCTCCGGGACAGGGCCTAATGAAAAACTGTTTTTT. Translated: CASSSGTGPNEKLFF.

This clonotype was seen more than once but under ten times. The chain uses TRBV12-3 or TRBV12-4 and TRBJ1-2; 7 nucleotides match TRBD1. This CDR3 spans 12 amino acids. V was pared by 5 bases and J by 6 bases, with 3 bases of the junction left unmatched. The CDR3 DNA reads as TGTGCCAGCAGTGCCACAGGGGATGGCTACACCTTC. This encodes CASSATGDGYTF.

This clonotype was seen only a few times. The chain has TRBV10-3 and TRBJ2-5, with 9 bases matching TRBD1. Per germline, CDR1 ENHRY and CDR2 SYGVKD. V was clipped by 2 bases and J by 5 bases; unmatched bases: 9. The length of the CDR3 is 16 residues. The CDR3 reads CAISEDRGLAGETQYF. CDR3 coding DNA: TGTGCCATCAGTGAGGACAGGGGGTTAGCAGGGGAGACCCAGTACTTC.

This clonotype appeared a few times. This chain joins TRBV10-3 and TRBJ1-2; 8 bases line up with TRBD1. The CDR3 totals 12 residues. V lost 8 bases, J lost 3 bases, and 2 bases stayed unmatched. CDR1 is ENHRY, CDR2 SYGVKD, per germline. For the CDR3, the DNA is TGTGCCATCGCGGACAGGGACTATGGCTACACCTTC. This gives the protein CAIADRDYGYTF.

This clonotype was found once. The CDR3 loop reads CASSYGVLETQYF. DNA of the CDR3: TGTGCCAGCAGTTACGGGGTCCTAGAGACCCAGTACTTC. This chain uses TRBV6-2 or TRBV6-3 with TRBJ2-5; no firm D call. Germline V lookup: CDR1 MNHEY, CDR2 SVGEGT. Trimming removed 2 bases at V and 4 bases at J, with 8 bases between. This CDR3 contains 13 residues.